This T cell receptor (beta chain) was retrieved from a study of cytomegalovirus exposure and HLA in healthy donors. Study outcomes and limitations: The presence/absence work took it that sequencing depth was about the same across donors.

This CDR3 contains 14 residues. Per the germline V gene, CDR1 is SGHVS and CDR2 is FNYEAQ. The trim removed 0 bases at V and 4 bases at J, leaving 0 bases unmatched. PCR was performed using 60 Vbeta and 13 Jbeta primers. The protocol was immunoSEQ multiplex PCR, while the TCRdb copy is restricted to in-frame clones and leaves out a portion. The sample lists around 67,000 clones; around 78% were seen once. Turning to this clone: Its antigen is currently unknown.

This sequence joins TRBV7-6 and TRBJ2-1, with 7 bases fitting TRBD2. Sequenced: PBMCs. This TCR was recovered from a man aged 18 to 30 in good health and CMV-seropositive. This CDR3 is CASSLAGGYNEQFF. In DNA form, the CDR3 reads TGTGCCAGCAGCTTAGCGGGAGGGTACAATGAGCAGTTCTTC. Combining the CDR3 with reference TRBV7-6 and TRBJ2-1 gives the whole variable domain GAGVSQSPRYKVTKRGQDVALRCDPISGHVSLYWYRQALGQGPEFLTYFNYEAQQDKSGLPNDRFSAERPEGSISTLTIQRTEQRDSAMYRCASSLAGGYNEQFFGPGTRLTVL.